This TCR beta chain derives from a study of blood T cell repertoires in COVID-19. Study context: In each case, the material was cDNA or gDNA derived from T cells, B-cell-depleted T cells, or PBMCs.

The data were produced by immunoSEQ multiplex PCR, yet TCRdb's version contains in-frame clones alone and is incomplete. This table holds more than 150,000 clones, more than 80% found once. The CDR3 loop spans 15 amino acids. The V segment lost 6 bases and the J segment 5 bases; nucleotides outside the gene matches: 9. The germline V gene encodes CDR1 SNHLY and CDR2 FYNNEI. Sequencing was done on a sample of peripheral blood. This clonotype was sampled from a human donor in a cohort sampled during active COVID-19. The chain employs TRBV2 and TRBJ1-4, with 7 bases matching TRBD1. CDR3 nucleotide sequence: TGTGCCAGCAGAGGAGGACAGGCTTTGAATGAAAAACTGTTTTTT. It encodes CASRGGQALNEKLFF.